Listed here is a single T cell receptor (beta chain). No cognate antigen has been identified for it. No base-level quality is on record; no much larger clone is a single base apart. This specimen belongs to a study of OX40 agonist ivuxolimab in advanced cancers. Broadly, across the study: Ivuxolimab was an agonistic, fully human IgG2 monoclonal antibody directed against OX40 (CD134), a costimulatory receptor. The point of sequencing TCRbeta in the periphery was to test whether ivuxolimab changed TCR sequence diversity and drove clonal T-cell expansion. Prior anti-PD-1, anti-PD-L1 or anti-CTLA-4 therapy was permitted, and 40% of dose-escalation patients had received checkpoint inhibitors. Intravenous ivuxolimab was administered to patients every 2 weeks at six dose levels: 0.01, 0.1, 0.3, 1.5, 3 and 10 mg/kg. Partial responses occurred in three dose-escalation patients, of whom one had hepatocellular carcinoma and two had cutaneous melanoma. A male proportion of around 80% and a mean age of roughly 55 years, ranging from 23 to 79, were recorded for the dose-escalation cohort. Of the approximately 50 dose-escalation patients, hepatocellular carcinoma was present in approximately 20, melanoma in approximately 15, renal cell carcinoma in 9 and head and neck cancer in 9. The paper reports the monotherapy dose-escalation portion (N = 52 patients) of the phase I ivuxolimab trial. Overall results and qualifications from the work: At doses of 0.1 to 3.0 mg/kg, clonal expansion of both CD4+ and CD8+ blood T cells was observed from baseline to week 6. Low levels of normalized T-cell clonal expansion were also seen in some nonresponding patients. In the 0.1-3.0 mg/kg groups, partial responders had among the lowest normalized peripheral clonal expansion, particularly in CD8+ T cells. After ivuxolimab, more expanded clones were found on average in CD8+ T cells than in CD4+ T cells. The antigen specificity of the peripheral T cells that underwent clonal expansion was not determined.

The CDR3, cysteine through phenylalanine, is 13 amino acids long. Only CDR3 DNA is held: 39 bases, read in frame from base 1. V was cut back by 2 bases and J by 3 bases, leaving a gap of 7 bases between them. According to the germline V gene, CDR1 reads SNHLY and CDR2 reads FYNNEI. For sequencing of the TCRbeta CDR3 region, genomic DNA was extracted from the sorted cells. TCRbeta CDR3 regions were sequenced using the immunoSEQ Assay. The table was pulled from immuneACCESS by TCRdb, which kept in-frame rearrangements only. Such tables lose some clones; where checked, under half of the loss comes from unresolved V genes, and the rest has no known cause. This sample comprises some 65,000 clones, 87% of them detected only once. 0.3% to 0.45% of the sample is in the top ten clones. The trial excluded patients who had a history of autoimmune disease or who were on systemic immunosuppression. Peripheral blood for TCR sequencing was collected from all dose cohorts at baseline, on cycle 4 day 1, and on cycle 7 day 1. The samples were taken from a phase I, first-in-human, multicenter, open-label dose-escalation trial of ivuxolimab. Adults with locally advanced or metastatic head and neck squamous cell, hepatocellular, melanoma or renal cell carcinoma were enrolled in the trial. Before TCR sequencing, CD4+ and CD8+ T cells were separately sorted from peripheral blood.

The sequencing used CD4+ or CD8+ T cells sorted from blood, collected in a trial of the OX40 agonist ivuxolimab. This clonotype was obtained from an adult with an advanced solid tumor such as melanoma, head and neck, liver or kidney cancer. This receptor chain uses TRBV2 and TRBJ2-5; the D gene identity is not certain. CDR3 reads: CASSEQTKETQYF. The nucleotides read TGTGCCAGCAGTGAACAAACGAAAGAGACCCAGTACTTC.